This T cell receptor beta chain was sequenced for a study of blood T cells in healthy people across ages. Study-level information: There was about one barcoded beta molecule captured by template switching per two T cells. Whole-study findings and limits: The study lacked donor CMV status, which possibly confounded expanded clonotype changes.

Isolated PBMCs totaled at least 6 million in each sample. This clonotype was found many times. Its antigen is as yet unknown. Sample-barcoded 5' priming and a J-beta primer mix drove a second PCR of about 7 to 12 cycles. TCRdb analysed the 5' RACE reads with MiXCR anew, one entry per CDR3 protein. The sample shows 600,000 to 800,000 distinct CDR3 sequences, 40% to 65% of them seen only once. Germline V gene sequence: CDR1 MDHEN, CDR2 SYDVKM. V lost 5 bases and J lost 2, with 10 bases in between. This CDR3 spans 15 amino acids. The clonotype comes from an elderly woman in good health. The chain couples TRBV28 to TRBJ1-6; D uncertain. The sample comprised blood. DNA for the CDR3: TGTGCCAGCAGTCTGGACGGCACCTATAATTCACCCCTCCACTTT. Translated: CASSLDGTYNSPLHF.